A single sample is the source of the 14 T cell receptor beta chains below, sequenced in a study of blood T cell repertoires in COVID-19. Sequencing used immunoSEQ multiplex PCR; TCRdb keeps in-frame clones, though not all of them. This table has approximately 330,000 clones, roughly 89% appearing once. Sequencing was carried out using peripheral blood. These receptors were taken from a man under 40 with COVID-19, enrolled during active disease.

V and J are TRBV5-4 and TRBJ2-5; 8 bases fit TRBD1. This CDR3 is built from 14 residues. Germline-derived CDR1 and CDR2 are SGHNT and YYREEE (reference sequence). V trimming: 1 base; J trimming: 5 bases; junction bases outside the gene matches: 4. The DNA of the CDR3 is TGTGCCAGCAGCTTGTGGCAGGGGGCCGAGACCCAGTACTTC. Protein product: CASSLWQGAETQYF.

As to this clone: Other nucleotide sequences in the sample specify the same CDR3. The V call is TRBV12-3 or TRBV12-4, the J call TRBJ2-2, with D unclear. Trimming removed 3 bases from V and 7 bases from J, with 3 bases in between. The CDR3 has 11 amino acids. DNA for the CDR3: TGTGCCAGCAGTTTCCTCGGGGAGCTGTTTTTT. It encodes CASSFLGELFF.

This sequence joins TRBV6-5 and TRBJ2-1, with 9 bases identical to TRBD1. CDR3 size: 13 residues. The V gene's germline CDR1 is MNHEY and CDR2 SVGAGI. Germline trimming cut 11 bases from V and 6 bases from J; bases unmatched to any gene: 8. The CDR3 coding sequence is TGTGCCGGAACAGGGGGCGCCCCCAATGAGCAGTTCTTC. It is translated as CAGTGGAPNEQFF.

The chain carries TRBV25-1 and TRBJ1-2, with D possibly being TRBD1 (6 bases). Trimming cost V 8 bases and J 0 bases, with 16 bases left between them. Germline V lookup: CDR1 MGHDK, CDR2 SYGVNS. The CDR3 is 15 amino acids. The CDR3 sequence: CASSEGPGANYGYTF. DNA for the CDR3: TGTGCCAGCTCAGAGGGTCCAGGGGCTAACTATGGCTACACCTTC.

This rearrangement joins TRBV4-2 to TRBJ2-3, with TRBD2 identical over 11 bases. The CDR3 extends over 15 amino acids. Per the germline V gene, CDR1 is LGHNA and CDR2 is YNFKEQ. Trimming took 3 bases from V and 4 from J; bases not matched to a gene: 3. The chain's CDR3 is CASSQTSGKPDTQYF. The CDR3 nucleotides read TGTGCCAGCAGCCAGACTAGCGGGAAGCCAGATACGCAGTATTTT.

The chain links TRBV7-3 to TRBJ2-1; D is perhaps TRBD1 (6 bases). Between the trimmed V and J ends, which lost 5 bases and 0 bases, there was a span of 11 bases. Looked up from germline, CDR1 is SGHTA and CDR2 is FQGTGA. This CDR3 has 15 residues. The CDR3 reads CASSPQQGSYNEQFF. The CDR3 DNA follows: TGTGCCAGCAGCCCCCAACAGGGCTCCTACAATGAGCAGTTCTTC. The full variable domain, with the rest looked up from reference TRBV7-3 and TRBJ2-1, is GAGVSQTPSNKVTEKGKYVELRCDPISGHTALYWYRQSLGQGPEFLIYFQGTGAADDSGLPNDRFFAVRPEGSVSTLKIQRTERGDSAVYLCASSPQQGSYNEQFFGPGTRLTVL.

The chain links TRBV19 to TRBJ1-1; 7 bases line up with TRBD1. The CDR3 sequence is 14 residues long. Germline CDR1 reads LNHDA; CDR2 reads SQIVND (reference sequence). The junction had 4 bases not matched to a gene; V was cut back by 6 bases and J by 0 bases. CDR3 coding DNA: TGTGCCAGTAGGACAGGGACTCTGAACACTGAAGCTTTCTTT. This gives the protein CASRTGTLNTEAFF.

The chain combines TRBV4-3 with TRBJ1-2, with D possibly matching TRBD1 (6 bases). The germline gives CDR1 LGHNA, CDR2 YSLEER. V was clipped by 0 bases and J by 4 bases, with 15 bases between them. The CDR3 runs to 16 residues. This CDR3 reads CASSQEWGQEGYGYTF. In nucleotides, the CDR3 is TGCGCCAGCAGCCAAGAATGGGGGCAGGAAGGCTATGGCTACACCTTC.

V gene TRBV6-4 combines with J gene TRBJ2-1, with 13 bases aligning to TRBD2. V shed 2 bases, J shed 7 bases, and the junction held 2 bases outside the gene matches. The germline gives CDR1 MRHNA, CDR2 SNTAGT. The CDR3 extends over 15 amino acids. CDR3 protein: CASSDRTSGSNEQFF. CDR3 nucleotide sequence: TGTGCCAGCAGTGACCGGACTAGCGGGAGTAATGAGCAGTTCTTC.

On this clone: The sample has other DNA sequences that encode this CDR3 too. CDR3 nucleotides: TGTGCCAGCAGTGAAAACCAGGGAAGTCAGCCCCAGCATTTT. Protein product: CASSENQGSQPQHF. V gene TRBV2 combines with J gene TRBJ1-5; TRBD1 might be the D (5 bases). Germline CDR1 and CDR2: SNHLY and FYNNEI. The CDR3 is 14 residues long. Trimming left V 2 bases short and J 6 bases short, with 11 bases between.

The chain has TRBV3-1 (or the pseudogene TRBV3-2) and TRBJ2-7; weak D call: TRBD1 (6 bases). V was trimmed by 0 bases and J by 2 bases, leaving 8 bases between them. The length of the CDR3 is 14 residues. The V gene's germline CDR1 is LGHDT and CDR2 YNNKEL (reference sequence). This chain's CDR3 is CASSQDPGAYEQYF. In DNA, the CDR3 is TGTGCCAGCAGCCAAGACCCAGGGGCCTACGAGCAGTACTTC.

The CDR3 is CASSQDHRTTGFFGKLFF. CDR3 DNA sequence: TGTGCCAGCAGCCAAGATCACCGGACGACAGGGTTTTTTGGAAAACTGTTTTTT. The V gene is TRBV3-1 (or the pseudogene TRBV3-2), the J gene TRBJ1-4, with 7 bases matching TRBD1. The V gene end was trimmed by 0 bases and the J gene end by 10 bases; junction bases not matched to a gene: 17. The germline V gene encodes CDR1 LGHDT and CDR2 YNNKEL (reference sequence). The CDR3 sequence is 18 residues long.

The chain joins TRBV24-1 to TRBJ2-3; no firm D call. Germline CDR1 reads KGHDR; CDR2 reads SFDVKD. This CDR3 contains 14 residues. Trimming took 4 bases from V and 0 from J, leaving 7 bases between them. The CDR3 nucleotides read TGTGCCACCAGTGACCCCTTAAGCACAGATACGCAGTATTTT. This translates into CATSDPLSTDTQYF.

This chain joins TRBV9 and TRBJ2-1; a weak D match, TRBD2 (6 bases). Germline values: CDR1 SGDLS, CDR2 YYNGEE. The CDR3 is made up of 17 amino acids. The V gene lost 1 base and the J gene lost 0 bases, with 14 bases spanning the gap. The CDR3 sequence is CASSVNSGRPSYNEQFF. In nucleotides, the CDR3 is TGTGCCAGCAGCGTAAATAGCGGCAGACCCTCCTACAATGAGCAGTTCTTC.